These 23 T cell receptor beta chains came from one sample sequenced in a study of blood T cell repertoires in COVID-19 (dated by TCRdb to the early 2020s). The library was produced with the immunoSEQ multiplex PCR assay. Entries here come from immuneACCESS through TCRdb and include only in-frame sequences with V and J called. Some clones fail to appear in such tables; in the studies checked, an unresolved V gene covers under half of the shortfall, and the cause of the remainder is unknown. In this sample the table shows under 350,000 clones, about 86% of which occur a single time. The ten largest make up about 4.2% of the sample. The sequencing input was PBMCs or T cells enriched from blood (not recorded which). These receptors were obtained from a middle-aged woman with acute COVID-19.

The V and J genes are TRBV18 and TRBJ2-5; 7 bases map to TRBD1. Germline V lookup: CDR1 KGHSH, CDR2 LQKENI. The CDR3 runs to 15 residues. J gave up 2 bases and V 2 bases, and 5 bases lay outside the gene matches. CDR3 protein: CASSPWGQKQETQYF. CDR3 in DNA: TGTGCCAGCTCACCATGGGGACAGAAACAAGAGACCCAGTACTTC.

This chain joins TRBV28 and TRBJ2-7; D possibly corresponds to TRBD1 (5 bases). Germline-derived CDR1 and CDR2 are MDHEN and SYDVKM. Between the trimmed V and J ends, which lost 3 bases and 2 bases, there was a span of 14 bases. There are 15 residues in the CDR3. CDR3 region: CASSFGQGRAYEQYF. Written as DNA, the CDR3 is TGTGCCAGCAGTTTCGGTCAGGGTAGGGCCTACGAGCAGTACTTC. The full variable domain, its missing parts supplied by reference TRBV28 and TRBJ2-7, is DVKVTQSSRYLVKRTGEKVFLECVQDMDHENMFWYRQDPGLGLRLIYFSYDVKMKEKGDIPEGYSVSREKKERFSLILESASTNQTSMYLCASSFGQGRAYEQYFGPGTRLTVT.

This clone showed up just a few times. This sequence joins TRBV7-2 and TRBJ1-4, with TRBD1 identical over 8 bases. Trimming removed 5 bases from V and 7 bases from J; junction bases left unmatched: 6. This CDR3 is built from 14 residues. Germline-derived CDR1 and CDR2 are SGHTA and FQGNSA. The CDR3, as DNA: TGTGCCAGCAGCCTACAGGGGGGATCTGAAAAACTGTTTTTT. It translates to CASSLQGGSEKLFF.

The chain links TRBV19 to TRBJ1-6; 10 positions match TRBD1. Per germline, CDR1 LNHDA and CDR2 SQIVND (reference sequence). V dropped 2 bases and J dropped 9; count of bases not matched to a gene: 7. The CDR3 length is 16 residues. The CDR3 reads CASSITGTGDGSPLHF. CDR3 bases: TGTGCCAGTAGTATAACCGGGACAGGGGACGGTTCACCCCTCCACTTT.

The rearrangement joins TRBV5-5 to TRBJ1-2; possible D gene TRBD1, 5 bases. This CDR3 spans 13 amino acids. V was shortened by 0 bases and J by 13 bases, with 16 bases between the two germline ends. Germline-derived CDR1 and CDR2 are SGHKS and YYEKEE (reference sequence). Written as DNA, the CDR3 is TGTGCCAGCAGCTTGGGATCAGGGATCTACTTCACCTTC. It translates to CASSLGSGIYFTF.

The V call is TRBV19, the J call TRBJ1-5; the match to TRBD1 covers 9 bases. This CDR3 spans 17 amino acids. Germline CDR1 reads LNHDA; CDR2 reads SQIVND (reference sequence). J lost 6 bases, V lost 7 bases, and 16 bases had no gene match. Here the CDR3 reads CASTLRAGTGNFQPQHF. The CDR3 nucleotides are TGTGCCAGTACCCTGCGGGCCGGGACAGGGAATTTTCAGCCCCAGCATTTT.

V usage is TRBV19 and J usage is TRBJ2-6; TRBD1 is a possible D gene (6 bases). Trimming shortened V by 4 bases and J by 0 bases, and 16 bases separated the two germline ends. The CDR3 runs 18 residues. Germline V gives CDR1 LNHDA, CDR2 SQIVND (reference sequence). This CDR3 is CASSTHRNRASGANVLTF. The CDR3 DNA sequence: TGTGCCAGTAGTACCCACCGGAACAGGGCCTCTGGGGCCAACGTCCTGACTTTC.

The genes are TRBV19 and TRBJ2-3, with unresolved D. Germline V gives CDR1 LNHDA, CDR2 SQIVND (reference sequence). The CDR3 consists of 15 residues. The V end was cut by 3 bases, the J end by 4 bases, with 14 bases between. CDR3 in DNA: TGTGCCAGTAGTATTACCCCCCGAGAGTCAGATACGCAGTATTTT. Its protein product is CASSITPRESDTQYF.

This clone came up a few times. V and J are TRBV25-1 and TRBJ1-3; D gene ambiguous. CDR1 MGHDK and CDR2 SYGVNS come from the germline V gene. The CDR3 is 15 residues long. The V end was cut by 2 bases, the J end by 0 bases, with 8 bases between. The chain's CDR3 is CASSEPGSSGNTIYF. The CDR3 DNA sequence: TGTGCCAGCAGTGAACCGGGGTCCTCTGGAAACACCATATATTTT. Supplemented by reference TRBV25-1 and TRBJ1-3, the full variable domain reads EADIYQTPRYLVIGTGKKITLECSQTMGHDKMYWYQQDPGMELHLIHYSYGVNSTEKGDLSSESTVSRIRTEHFPLTLESARPSHTSQYLCASSEPGSSGNTIYFGEGSWLTVV.

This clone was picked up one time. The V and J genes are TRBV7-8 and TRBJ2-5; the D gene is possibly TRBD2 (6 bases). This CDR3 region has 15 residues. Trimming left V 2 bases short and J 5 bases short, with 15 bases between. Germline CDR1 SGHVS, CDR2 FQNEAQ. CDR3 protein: CASSLRTGGKETQYF. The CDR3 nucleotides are TGTGCCAGCAGCTTACGCACCGGCGGGAAGGAGACCCAGTACTTC. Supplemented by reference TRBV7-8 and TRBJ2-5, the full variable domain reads GAGVSQSPRYKVAKRGQDVALRCDPISGHVSLFWYQQALGQGPEFLTYFQNEAQLDKSGLPSDRFFAERPEGSVSTLKIQRTQQEDSAVYLCASSLRTGGKETQYFGPGTRLLVL.

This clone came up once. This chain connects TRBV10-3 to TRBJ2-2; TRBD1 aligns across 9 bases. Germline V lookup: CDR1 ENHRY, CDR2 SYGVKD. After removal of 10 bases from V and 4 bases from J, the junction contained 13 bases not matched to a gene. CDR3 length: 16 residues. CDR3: CATGSGTGLGTGELFF. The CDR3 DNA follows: TGTGCCACCGGCAGTGGGACAGGGCTAGGCACCGGGGAGCTGTTTTTT.

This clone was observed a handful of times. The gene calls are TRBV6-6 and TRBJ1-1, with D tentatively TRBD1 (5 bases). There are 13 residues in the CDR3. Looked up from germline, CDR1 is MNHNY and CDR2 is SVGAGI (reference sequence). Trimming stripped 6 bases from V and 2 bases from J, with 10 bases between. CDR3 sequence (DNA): TGTGCCAGCAGCGACCAGGGAAACACTGAAGCTTTCTTT. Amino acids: CASSDQGNTEAFF.

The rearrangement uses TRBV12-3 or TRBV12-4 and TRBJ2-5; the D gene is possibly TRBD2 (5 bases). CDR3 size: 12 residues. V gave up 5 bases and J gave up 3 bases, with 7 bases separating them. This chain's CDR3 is CASSRGKETQYF. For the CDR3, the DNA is TGTGCCAGCAGTAGAGGGAAAGAGACCCAGTACTTC.

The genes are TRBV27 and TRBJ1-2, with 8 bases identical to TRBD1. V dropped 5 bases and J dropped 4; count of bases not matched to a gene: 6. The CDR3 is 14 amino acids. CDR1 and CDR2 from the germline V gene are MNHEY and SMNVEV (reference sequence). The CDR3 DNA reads TGTGCCAGCAGTAGATCAGGGGGCGGCTATGGCTACACCTTC. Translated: CASSRSGGGYGYTF.

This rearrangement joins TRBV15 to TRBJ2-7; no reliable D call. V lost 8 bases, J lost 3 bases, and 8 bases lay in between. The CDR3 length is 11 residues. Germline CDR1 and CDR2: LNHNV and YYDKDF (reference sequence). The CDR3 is CATAGNYEQYF. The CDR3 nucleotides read TGTGCCACCGCCGGTAACTACGAGCAGTACTTC. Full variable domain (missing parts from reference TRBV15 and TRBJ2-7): DAMVIQNPRYQVTQFGKPVTLSCSQTLNHNVMYWYQQKSSQAPKLLFHYYDKDFNNEADTPDNFQSRRPNTSFCFLDIRSPGLGDTAMYLCATAGNYEQYFGPGTRLTVT.

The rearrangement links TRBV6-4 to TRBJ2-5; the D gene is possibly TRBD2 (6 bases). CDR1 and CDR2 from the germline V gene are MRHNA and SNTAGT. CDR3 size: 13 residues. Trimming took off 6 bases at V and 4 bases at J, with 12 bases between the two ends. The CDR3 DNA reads TGTGCCAGCAGGGCTAGCGATAGAGAGACCCAGTACTTC. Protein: CASRASDRETQYF.

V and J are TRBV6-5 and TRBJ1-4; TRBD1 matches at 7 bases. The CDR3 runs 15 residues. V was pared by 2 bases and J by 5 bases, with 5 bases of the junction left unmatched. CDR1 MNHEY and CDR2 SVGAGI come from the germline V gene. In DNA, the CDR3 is TGTGCCAGCAGTTACCGGACAGGACAGAATGAAAAACTGTTTTTT. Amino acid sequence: CASSYRTGQNEKLFF.

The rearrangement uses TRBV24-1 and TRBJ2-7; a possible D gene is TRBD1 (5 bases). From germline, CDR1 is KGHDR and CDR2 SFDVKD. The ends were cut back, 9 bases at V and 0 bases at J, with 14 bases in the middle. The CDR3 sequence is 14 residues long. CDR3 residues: CATPGRGSSYEQYF. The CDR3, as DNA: TGTGCCACCCCTGGAAGGGGAAGCTCCTACGAGCAGTACTTC.

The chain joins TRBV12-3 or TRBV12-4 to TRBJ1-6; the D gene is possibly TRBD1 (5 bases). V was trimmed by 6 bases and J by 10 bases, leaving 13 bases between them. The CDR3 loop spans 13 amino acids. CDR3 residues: CASRDGWGSPLHF. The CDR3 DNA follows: TGTGCCAGCAGGGACGGGTGGGGCTCACCCCTCCACTTT.

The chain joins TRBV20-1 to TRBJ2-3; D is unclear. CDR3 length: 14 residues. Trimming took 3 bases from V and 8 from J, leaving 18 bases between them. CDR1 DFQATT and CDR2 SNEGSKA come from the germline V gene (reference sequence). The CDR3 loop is CSASPFYVIITQYF. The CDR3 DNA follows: TGCAGTGCTAGTCCCTTTTATGTTATAATTACGCAGTATTTT.

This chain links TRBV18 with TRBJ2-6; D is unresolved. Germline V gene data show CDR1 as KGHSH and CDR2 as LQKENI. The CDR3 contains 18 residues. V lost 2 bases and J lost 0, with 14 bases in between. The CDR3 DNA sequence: TGTGCCAGCTCACCAACGGCGGCAGTCGGCTCTGGGGCCAACGTCCTGACTTTC. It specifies CASSPTAAVGSGANVLTF.

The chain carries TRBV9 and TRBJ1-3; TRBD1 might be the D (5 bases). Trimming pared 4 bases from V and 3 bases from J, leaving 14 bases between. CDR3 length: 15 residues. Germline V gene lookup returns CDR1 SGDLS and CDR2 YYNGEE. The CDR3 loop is CASSLGRRGGNTIYF. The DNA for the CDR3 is TGTGCCAGCAGCCTAGGACGGAGGGGTGGAAACACCATATATTTT.

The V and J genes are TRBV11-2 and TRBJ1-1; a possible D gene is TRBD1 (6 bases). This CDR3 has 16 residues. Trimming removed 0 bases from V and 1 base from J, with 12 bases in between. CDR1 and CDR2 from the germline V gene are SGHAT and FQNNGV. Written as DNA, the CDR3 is TGTGCCAGCAGCTTAGATGGTGGGGGCCGGAACACTGAAGCTTTCTTT. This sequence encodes CASSLDGGGRNTEAFF.